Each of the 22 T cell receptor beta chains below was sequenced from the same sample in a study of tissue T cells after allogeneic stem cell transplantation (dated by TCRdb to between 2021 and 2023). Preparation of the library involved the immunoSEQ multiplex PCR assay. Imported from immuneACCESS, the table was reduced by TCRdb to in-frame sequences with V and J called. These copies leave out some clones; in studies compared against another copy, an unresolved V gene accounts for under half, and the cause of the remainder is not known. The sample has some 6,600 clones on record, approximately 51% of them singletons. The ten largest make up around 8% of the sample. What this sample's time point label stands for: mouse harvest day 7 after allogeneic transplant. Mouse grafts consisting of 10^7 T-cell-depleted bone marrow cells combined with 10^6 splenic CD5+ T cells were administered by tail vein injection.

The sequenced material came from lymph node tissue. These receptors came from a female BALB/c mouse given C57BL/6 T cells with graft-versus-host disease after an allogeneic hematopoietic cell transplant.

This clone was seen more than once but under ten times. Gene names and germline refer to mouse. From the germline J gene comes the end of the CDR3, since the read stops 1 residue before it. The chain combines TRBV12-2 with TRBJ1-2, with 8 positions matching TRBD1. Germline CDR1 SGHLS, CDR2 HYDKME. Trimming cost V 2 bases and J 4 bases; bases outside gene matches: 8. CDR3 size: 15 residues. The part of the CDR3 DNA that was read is TGTGCCAGCTCTCGATGGGACAGGAGGGGCTCCGACTACACC. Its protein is CASSRWDRRGSDYT. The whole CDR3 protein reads CASSRWDRRGSDYTF.

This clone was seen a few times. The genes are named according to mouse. The CDR3 loop reads CASSLGGEYEQYF. Incomplete CDR3 DNA: TGTGCCAGCAGTTTAGGGGGGGAATATGAACAGTAC. The chain carries TRBV15 and TRBJ2-7, with D tentatively TRBD2 (6 bases). The read halts 1 residue ahead of the CDR3 end, with the missing end drawn from the germline J gene. Trimming cost V 1 base and J 4 bases, with 8 bases left between them. CDR1 SGHND and CDR2 FRSKSL come from the germline V gene. CDR3 length equals 13 residues.

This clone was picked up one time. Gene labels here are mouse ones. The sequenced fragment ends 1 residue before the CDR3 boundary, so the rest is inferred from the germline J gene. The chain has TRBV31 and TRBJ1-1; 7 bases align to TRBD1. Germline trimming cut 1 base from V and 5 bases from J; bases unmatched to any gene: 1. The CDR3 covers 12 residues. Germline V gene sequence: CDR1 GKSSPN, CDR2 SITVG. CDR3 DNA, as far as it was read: TGTGCCTGGAGTCACAGGGGAACAGAAGTCTTC. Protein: CAWSHRGTEVF. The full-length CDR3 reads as CAWSHRGTEVFF.

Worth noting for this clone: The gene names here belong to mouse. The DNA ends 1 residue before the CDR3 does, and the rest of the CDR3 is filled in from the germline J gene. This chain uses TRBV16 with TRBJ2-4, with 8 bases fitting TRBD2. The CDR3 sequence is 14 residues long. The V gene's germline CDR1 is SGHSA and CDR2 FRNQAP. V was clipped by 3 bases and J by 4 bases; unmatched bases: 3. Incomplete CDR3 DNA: TGTGCAAGCAGCTTGATGGGGGGGGAAAACACCTTGTAC. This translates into CASSLMGGENTLY. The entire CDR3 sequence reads CASSLMGGENTLYF.

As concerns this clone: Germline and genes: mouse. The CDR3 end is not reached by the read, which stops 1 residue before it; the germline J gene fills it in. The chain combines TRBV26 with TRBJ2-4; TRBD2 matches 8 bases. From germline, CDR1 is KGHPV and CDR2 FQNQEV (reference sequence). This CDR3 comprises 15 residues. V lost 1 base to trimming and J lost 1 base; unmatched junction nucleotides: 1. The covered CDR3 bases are TGTGCCAGCAGTCTGTGGGGGGGCGGTCAAAACACCTTGTAC. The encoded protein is CASSLWGGGQNTLY. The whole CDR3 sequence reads CASSLWGGGQNTLYF.

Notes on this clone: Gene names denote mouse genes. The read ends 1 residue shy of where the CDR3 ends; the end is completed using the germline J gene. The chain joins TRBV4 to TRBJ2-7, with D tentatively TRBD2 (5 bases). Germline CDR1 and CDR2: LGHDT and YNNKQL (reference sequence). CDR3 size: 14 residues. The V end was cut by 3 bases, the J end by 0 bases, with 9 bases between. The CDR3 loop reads CASSYVGSSYEQYF. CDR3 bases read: TGTGCCAGCAGCTATGTGGGGAGCTCCTATGAACAGTAC.

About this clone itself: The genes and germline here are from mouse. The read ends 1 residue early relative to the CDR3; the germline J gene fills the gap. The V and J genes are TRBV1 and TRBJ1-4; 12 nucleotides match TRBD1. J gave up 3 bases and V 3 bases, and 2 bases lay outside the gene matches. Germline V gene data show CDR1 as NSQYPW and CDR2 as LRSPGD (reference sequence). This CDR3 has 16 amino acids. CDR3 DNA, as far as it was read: TGCACCTGCAGTGCGCGGGACAGGGGGCCCAACGAAAGATTATTT. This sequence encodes CTCSARDRGPNERLF. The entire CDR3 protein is CTCSARDRGPNERLFF. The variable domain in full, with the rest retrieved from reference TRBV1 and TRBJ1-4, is VTLLEQNPRWRLVPRGQAVNLRCILKNSQYPWMSWYQQDLQKQLQWLFTLRSPGDKEVKSLPGADYLATRVTDTELRLQVANMSQGRTLYCTCSARDRGPNERLFFGHGTKLSVL.

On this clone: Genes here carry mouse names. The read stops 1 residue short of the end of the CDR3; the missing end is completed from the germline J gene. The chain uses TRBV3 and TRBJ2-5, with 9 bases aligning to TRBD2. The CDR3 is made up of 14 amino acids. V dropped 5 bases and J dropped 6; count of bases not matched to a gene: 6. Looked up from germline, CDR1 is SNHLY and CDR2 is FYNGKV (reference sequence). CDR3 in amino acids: CASSPDWGYDTQYF. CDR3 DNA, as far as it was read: TGTGCCAGCAGCCCCGACTGGGGGTATGACACCCAGTAC.

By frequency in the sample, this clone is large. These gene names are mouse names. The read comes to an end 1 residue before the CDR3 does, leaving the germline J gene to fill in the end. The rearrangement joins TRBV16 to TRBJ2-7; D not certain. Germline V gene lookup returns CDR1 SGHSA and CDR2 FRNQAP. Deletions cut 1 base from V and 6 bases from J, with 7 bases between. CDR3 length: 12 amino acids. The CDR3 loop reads CASSLAGFEQYF. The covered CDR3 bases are TGTGCAAGCAGCTTAGCGGGGTTTGAACAGTAC.

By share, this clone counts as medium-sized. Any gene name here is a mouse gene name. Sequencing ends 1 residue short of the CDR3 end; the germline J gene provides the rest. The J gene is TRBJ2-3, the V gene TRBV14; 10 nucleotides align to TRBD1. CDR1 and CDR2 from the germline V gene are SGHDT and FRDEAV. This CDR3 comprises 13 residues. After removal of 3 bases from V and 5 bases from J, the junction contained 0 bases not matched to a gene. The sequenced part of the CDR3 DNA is TGTGCCAGCAGTTGGGACAGGGGAGAAACGCTGTAT. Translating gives CASSWDRGETLY. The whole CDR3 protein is CASSWDRGETLYF.

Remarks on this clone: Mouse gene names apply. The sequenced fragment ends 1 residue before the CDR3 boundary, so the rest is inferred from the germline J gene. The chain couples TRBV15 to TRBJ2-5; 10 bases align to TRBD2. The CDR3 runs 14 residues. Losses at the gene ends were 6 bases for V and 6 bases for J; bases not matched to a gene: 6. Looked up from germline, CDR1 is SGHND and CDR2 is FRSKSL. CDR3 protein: CASRSGTGADTQYF. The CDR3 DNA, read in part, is TGTGCCAGCAGATCCGGGACTGGGGCGGACACCCAGTAC.

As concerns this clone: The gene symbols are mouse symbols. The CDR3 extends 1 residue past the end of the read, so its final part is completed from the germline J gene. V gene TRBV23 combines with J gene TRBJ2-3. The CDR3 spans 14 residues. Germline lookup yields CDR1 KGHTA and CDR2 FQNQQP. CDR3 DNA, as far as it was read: TGCTCCAGCAGTCCTCGCGGGGGTGCAGAAACGCTGTAT. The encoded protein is CSSSPRGGAETLY. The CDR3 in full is CSSSPRGGAETLYF.

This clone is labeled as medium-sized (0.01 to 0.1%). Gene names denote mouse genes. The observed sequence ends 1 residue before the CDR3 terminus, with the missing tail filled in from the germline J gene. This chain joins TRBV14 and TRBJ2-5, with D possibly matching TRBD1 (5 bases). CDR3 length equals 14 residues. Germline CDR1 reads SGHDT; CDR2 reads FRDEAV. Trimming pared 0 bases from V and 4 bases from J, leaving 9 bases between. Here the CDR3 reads CASSFSPGKDTQYF. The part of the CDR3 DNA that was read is TGTGCCAGCAGTTTCTCCCCAGGGAAAGACACCCAGTAC.

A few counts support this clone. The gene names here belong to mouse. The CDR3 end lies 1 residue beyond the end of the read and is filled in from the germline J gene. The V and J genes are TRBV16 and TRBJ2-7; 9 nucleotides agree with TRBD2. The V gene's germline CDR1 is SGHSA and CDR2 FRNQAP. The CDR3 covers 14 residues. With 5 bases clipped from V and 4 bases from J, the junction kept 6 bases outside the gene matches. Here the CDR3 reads CASSLWGGPYEQYF. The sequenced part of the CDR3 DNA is TGTGCAAGCAGCCTCTGGGGGGGGCCTTATGAACAGTAC.

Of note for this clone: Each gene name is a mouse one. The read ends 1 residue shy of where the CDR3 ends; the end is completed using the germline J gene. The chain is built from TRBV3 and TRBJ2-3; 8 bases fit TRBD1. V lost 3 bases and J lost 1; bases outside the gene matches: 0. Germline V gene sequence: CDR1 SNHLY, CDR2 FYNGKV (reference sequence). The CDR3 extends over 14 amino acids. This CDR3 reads CASSLGQGAETLYF. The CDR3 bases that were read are TGTGCCAGCAGCTTGGGACAGGGTGCAGAAACGCTGTAT.

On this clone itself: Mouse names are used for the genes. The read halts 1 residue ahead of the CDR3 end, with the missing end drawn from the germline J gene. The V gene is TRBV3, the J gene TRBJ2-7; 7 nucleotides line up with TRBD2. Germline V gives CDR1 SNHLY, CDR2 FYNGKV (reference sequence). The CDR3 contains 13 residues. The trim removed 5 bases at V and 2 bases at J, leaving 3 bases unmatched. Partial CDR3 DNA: TGTGCCAGCAGCCCCCTGGGGGCCTATGAACAGTAC. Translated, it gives CASSPLGAYEQY. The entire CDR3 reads CASSPLGAYEQYF.

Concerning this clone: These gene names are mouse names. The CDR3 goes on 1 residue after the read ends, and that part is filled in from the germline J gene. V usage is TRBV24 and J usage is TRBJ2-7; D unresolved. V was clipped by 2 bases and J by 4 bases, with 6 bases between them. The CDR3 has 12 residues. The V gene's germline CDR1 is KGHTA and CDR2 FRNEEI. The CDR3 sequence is CASSLLQYEQYF. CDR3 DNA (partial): TGTGCCAGCAGTCTGCTTCAATATGAACAGTAC.

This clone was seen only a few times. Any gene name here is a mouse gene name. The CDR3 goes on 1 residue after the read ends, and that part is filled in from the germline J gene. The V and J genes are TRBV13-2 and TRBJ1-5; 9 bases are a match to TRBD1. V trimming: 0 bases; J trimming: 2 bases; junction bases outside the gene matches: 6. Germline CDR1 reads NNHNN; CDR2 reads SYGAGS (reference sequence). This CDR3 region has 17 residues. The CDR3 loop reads CASGDARTGVDNQAPLF. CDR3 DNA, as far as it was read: TGTGCCAGCGGTGATGCTCGGACAGGGGTCGACAACCAGGCTCCGCTT.

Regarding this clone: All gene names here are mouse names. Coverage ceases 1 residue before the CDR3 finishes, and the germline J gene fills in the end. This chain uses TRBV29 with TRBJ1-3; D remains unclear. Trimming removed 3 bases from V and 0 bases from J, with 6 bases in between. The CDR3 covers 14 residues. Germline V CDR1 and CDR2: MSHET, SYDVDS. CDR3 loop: CASSLWGSGNTLYF. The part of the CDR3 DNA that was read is TGTGCTAGCAGTTTGTGGGGTTCTGGAAATACGCTCTAT.

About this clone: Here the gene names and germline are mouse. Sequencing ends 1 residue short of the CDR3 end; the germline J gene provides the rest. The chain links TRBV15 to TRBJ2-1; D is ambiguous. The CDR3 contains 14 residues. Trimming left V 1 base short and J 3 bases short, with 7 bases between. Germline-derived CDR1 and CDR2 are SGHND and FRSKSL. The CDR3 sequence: CASSLEGGYAEQFF. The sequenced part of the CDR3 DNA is TGTGCCAGCAGTTTAGAGGGCGGCTATGCTGAGCAGTTC.

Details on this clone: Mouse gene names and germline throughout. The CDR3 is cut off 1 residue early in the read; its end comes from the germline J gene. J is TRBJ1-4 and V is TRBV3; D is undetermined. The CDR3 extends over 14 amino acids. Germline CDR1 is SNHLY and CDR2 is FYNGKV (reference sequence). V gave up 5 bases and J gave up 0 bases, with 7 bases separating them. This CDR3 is CASSQHISNERLFF. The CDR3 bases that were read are TGTGCCAGCAGCCAACATATTTCCAACGAAAGATTATTT.

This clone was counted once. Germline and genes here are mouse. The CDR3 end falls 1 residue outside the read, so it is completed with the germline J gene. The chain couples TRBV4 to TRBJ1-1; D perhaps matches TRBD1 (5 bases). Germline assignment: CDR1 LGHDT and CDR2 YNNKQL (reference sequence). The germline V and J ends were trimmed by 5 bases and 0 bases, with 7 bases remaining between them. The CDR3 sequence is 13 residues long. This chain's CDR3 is CASSRQSNTEVFF. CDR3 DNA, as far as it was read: TGTGCCAGCAGCAGACAGTCAAACACAGAAGTCTTC.